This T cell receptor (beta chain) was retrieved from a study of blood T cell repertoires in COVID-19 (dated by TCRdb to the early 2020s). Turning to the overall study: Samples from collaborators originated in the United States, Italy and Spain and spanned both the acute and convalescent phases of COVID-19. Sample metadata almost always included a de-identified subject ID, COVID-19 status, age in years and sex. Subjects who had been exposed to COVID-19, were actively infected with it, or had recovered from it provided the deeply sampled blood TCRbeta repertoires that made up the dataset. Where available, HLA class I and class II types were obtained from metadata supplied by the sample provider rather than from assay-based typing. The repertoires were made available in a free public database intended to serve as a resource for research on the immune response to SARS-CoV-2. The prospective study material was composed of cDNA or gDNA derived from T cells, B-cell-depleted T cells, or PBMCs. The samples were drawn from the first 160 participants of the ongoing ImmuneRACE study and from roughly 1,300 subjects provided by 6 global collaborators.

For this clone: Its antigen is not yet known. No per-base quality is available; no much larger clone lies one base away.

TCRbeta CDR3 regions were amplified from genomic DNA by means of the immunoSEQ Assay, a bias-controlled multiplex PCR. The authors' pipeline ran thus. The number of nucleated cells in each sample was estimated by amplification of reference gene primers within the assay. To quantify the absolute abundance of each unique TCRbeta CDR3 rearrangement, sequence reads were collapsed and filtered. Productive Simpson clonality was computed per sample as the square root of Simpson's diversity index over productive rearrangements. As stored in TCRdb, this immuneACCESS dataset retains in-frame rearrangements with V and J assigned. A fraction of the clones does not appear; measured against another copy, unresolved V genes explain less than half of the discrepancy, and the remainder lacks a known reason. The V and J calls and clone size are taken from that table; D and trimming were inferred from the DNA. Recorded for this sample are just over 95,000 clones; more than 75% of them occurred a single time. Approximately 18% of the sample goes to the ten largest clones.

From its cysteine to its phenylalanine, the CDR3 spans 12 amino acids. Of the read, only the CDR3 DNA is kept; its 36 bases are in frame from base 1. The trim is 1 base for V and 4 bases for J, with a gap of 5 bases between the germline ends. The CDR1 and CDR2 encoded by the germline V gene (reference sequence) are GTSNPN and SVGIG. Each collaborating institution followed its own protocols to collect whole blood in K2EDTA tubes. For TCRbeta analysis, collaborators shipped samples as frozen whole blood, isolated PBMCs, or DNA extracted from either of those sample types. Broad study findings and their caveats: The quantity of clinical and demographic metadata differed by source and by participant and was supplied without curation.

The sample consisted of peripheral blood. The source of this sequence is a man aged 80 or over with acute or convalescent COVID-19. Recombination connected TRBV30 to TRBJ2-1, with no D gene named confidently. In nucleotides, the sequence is TGTGCCTGGAGTGGAGAGTACAATGAGCAGTTCTTC. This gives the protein CAWSGEYNEQFF. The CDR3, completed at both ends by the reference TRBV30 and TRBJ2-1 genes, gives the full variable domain SQTIHQWPATLVQPVGSPLSLECTVEGTSNPNLYWYRQAAGRGLQLLFYSVGIGQISSEVPQNLSASRPQDRQFILSSKKLLLSDSGFYLCAWSGEYNEQFFGPGTRLTVL.